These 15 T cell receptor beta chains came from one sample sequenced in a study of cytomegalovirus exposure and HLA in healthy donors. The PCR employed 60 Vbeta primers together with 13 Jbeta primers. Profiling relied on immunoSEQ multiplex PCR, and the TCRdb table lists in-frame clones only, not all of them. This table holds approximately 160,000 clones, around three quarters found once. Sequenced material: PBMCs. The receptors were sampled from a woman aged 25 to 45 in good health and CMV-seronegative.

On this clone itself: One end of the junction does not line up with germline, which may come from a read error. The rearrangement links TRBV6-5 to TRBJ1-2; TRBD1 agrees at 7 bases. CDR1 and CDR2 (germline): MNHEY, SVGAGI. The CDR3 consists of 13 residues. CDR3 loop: CASSLGQNYGYPF. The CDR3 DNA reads TGTGCCAGCAGTTTGGGACAGAACTATGGCTACCCCTTC.

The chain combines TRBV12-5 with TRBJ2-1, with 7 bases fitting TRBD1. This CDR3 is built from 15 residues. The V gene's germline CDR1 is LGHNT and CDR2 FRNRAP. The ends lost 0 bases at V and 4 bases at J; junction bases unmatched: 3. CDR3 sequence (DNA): TGTGCTAGTGGTTTGGTACAGGGGAGATACAATGAGCAGTTCTTC. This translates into CASGLVQGRYNEQFF.

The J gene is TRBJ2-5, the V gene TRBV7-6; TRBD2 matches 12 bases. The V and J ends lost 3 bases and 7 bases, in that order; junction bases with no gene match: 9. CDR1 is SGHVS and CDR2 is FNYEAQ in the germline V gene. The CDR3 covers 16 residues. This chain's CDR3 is CASSLGLAGGLGTQYF. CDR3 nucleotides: TGTGCCAGCAGCTTGGGGCTAGCGGGGGGGCTTGGGACCCAGTACTTC.

CDR3 amino acids: CAISPSMYGYTF. The CDR3 DNA sequence: TGTGCCATCAGCCCGAGTATGTATGGCTACACCTTC. V gene TRBV10-3 combines with J gene TRBJ1-2, with D unresolved. The germline V gene has CDR1 ENHRY and CDR2 SYGVKD. This CDR3 comprises 12 residues. The germline V and J ends were trimmed by 6 bases and 5 bases, with 10 bases remaining between them.

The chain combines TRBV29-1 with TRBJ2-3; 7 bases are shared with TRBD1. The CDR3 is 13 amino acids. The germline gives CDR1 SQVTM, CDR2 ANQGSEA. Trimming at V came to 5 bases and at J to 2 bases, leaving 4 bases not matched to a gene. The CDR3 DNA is TGCAGCGTTCTACAGGGGTTCACAGATACGCAGTATTTT. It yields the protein CSVLQGFTDTQYF.

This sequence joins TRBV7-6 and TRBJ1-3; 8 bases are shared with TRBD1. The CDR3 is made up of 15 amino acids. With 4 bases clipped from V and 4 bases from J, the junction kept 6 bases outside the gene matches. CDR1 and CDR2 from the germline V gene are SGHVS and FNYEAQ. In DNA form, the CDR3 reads TGTGCCAGCAGCTCTCAGGGGGCGCGGGGAAACACCATATATTTT. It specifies CASSSQGARGNTIYF.

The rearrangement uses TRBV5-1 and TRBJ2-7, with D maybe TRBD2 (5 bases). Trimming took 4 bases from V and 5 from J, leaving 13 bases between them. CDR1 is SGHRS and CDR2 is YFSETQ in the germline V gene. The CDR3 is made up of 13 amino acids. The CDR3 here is CASSPRASDEQYF. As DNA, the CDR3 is TGCGCCAGCAGCCCGAGGGCATCCGACGAGCAGTACTTC.

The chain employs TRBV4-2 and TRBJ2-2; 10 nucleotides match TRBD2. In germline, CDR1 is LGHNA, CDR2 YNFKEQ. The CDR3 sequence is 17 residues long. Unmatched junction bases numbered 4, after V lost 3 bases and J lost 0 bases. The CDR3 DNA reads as TGTGCCAGCAGCCATCCACTAGCGGGGTCGAACACCGGGGAGCTGTTTTTT. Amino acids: CASSHPLAGSNTGELFF.

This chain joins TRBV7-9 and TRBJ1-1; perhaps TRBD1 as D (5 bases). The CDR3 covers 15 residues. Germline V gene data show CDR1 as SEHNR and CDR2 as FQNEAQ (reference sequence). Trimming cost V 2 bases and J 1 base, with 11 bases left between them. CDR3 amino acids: CASSLPGHPNTEAFF. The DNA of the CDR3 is TGTGCCAGCAGCTTACCCGGACATCCGAACACTGAAGCTTTCTTT.

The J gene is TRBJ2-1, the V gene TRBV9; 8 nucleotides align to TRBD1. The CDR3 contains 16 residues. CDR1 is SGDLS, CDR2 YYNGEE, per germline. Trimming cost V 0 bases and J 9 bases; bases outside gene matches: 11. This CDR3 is CASSVAGQGVVGEQFF. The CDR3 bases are TGTGCCAGCAGCGTAGCAGGACAGGGTGTGGTGGGTGAGCAGTTCTTC.

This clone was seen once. This CDR3 reads CAWSVSGNSGYTF. CDR3 coding DNA: TGTGCCTGGAGTGTATCAGGAAACAGTGGCTACACCTTC. This rearrangement joins TRBV30 to TRBJ1-2, with D hard to call. Germline lookup yields CDR1 GTSNPN and CDR2 SVGIG (reference sequence). This CDR3 is built from 13 residues. Trimming stripped 0 bases from V and 7 bases from J, with 12 bases between.

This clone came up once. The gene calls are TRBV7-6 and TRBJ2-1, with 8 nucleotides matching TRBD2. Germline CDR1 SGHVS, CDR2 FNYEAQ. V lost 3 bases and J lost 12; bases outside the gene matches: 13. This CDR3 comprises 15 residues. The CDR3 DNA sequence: TGTGCCAGCAGCTTGTCGGTTAGCGGGGCCACGGGGCAGTTCTTC. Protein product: CASSLSVSGATGQFF. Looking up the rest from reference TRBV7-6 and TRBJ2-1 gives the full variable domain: GAGVSQSPRYKVTKRGQDVALRCDPISGHVSLYWYRQALGQGPEFLTYFNYEAQQDKSGLPNDRFSAERPEGSISTLTIQRTEQRDSAMYRCASSLSVSGATGQFFGPGTRLTVL.

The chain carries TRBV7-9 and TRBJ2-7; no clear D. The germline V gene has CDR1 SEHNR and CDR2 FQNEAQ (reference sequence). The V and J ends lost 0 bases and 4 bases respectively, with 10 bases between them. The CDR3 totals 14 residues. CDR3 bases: TGTGCCAGCAGCTTAGCGGCCAGAGCGTACGAGCAGTACTTC. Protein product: CASSLAARAYEQYF. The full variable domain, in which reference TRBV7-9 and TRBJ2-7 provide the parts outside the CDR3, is DTGVSQNPRHKITKRGQNVTFRCDPISEHNRLYWYRQTLGQGPEFLTYFQNEAQLEKSRLLSDRFSAERPKGSFSTLEIQRTEQGDSAMYLCASSLAARAYEQYFGPGTRLTVT.

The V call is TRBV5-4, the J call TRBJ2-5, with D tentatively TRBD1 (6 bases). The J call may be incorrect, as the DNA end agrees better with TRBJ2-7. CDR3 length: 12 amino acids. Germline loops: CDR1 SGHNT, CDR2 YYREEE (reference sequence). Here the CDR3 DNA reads TGTGCCAGCAGCCTAGGGGGTGACGAGCAGTACTTC. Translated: CASSLGGDEQYF.

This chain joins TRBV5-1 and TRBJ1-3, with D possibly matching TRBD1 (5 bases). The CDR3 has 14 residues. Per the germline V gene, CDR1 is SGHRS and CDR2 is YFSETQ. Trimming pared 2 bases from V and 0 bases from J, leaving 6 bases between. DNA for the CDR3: TGCGCCAGCAGCTTCCAGGGCTCTGGAAACACCATATATTTT. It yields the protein CASSFQGSGNTIYF.